Listed here are 10 T cell receptor beta chains from one sample, sequenced in a study of blood T cell repertoires in COVID-19. The table came from immunoSEQ multiplex PCR; TCRdb's copy has only in-frame clones and leaves some out. The repertoire consists of more than 70,000 clones, with approximately 86% occurring once and the leading ten covering around 5.3%. Sequencing was carried out using peripheral blood. These receptors were obtained from a man in his fifties or sixties with active or convalescent COVID-19.

This clone has only a few counts. The gene calls are TRBV7-2 and TRBJ1-1; a weak D match, TRBD1 (5 bases). Germline V gene lookup returns CDR1 SGHTA and CDR2 FQGNSA. V lost 4 bases and J 1 base, leaving 10 bases between the germline ends. The CDR3 contains 14 residues. The CDR3 nucleotides are TGTGCCAGCAGCTGGGGCAACGGGAACACTGAAGCTTTCTTT. Its protein is CASSWGNGNTEAFF.

The chain carries TRBV3-1 (or the pseudogene TRBV3-2) and TRBJ1-1; 8 bases line up with TRBD1. Unmatched junction bases numbered 12, after V lost 4 bases and J lost 5 bases. The CDR3 spans 16 residues. Germline CDR1 LGHDT, CDR2 YNNKEL (reference sequence). The CDR3 reads CASSRVGQGGHTEAFF. CDR3 bases: TGTGCCAGCAGCCGAGTCGGACAGGGAGGGCATACTGAAGCTTTCTTT.

This clone showed up just a few times. The chain uses TRBV29-1 and TRBJ2-5; D might be TRBD1 (5 bases). This CDR3 has 18 amino acids. V gave up 3 bases and J gave up 1 base, with 24 bases separating them. The germline V gene has CDR1 SQVTM and CDR2 ANQGSEA. CDR3 nucleotides: TGCAGCGTTGACGGAATATTAAGTTTAGGGGCTGGCCAAGAGACCCAGTACTTC. The encoded protein is CSVDGILSLGAGQETQYF.

The rearrangement joins TRBV11-3 to TRBJ2-3; 8 nucleotides agree with TRBD2. Germline CDR1 reads SGHNT; CDR2 reads YENEEA. The CDR3 runs to 15 residues. J gave up 3 bases and V 1 base, and 3 bases lay outside the gene matches. The CDR3 loop is CASSLGAGGTDTQYF. The CDR3 DNA sequence: TGTGCCAGCAGCTTAGGGGCGGGGGGTACAGATACGCAGTATTTT.

This chain links TRBV28 with TRBJ2-7; the D is unclear. CDR3 length: 12 amino acids. Germline CDR1 and CDR2: MDHEN and SYDVKM. Deletions cut 10 bases from V and 2 bases from J, with 12 bases between. The CDR3 nucleotides are TGTGCCACTGCAGATTTCCCCTACGAGCAGTACGTC. As protein: CATADFPYEQYV.

The chain combines TRBV4-1 with TRBJ1-1; D unresolved. The CDR3 loop spans 13 amino acids. Trimming shortened V by 4 bases and J by 7 bases, and 13 bases separated the two germline ends. In germline, CDR1 is MGHRA, CDR2 YSYEKL. The CDR3 reads CASSPPNRGEAFF. The DNA of the CDR3 is TGCGCCAGCAGCCCCCCGAACCGGGGTGAAGCTTTCTTT.

The rearrangement uses TRBV24-1 and TRBJ1-1, with a weak D call TRBD1 (6 bases). The V gene lost 4 bases and the J gene lost 7 bases, with 21 bases spanning the gap. The CDR3 consists of 16 residues. Germline CDR1 reads KGHDR; CDR2 reads SFDVKD. This CDR3 is CATSESRQAGSDEAFF. In nucleotides, the CDR3 is TGTGCCACCAGTGAGAGCCGACAGGCCGGGTCAGATGAAGCTTTCTTT.

This chain connects TRBV15 to TRBJ1-4; D might be TRBD1 (5 bases). The V and J ends lost 0 bases and 7 bases respectively, with 15 bases between them. The CDR3 totals 16 residues. The germline CDR1 and CDR2 sequences are LNHNV and YYDKDF (reference sequence). CDR3 protein: CATSRDTGVLGEKLFF. DNA of the CDR3: TGTGCCACCAGCAGAGACACGGGGGTATTAGGTGAAAAACTGTTTTTT.

The chain couples TRBV7-2 to TRBJ1-5; tentatively, D is TRBD1 (5 bases). The CDR3 extends over 16 amino acids. Trimming left V 8 bases short and J 1 base short, with 18 bases between. CDR1 SGHTA and CDR2 FQGNSA come from the germline V gene. The CDR3 sequence is CASSDRGGQSNQPQHF. Written as DNA, the CDR3 is TGTGCCAGCTCCGATAGGGGAGGACAAAGCAATCAGCCCCAGCATTTT.

This sequence joins TRBV7-9 and TRBJ1-5, with a weak D call TRBD1 (5 bases). Germline V CDR1 and CDR2: SEHNR, FQNEAQ (reference sequence). V dropped 1 base and J dropped 7 bases, with 14 bases sitting between them. The CDR3 is 15 residues long. The CDR3 DNA reads as TGTGCCAGCAGCTTAGTCGCAGGGTACGAGCAGCCCCAGCATTTT. The encoded protein is CASSLVAGYEQPQHF.